The 15 T cell receptor beta chains below were found in one sample sequenced in a study of CD8+CD57+ T cells in acquired aplastic anemia. Template material for TCR beta VDJ and CDR3 profiling consisted of genomic DNA. Each CDR3 protein gets one entry after TCRdb re-called the reads with MiXCR. The repertoire holds some 240,000 distinct CDR3 sequences, with 30% to 35% as singletons. The sequencing sample was made of sorted CD4+, CD8+, or CD8+CD57+ T cells (not recorded which) from PBMCs. Receptors were obtained from a human donor in good health, serving as a control.

This clonotype has just a few counts. The chain is built from TRBV5-1 and TRBJ2-1; the D gene is possibly TRBD1 (6 bases). Trimming took off 0 bases at V and 5 bases at J, with 12 bases between the two ends. The CDR3 has 15 residues. The germline V gene has CDR1 SGHRS and CDR2 YFSETQ. CDR3 region: CASSLGAGTHNEQFF. For the CDR3, the DNA is TGCGCCAGCAGCTTGGGGGCAGGGACACACAATGAGCAGTTCTTC.

This clonotype was observed at least ten times. V gene TRBV19 combines with J gene TRBJ1-2; the D gene is possibly TRBD1 (5 bases). The CDR3 is 16 residues long. Germline-derived CDR1 and CDR2 are LNHDA and SQIVND (reference sequence). V dropped 5 bases and J dropped 3 bases, with 19 bases sitting between them. CDR3 protein: CASSPLMGGRDYGYTF. CDR3 in DNA: TGTGCCAGTAGTCCTTTGATGGGGGGGAGGGACTATGGCTACACCTTC.

Many counts were recorded for this clonotype. The chain couples TRBV7-2 to TRBJ2-7; D remains ambiguous. Germline V gene data show CDR1 as SGHTA and CDR2 as FQGNSA. The CDR3 is 13 residues long. V lost 2 bases, J lost 4 bases, and 9 bases lay in between. For the CDR3, the DNA is TGTGCCAGCAGCTTATCCTGGGATTACGAGCAGTACTTC. Translated: CASSLSWDYEQYF.

This clonotype was counted between two and nine times. This chain links TRBV2 with TRBJ1-1; no firm D call. Germline CDR1 SNHLY, CDR2 FYNNEI. V was pared by 6 bases and J by 10 bases, with 18 bases between. This CDR3 comprises 13 residues. CDR3 residues: CASSQEVGSGAFF. In DNA, the CDR3 is TGTGCCAGCAGCCAAGAAGTAGGCAGTGGAGCTTTCTTT.

Worth noting for this clonotype: Relative to the germline gene, one junction end is altered; a read error may explain this. The chain employs TRBV7-3 and TRBJ2-2, with 8 bases lining up with TRBD2. The CDR3 totals 15 residues. Germline V gene sequence: CDR1 SGHTA, CDR2 FQGTGA. The CDR3 DNA reads as TGTACCAGCAGCTTCACCGGGAGCGGGGGCGGGGAGCTGTTTTTT. Translated: CTSSFTGSGGGELFF.

This clonotype has just one count. The chain carries TRBV9 and TRBJ2-3; maybe TRBD1 (5 bases). Germline CDR1 and CDR2: SGDLS and YYNGEE. V was shortened by 1 base and J by 2 bases, with 14 bases between the two germline ends. The CDR3 sequence is 16 residues long. CDR3 in amino acids: CASSVRLTEYTDTQYF. CDR3 DNA sequence: TGTGCCAGCAGCGTAAGGTTGACAGAGTACACAGATACGCAGTATTTT.

This clonotype was counted at least ten times. This chain connects TRBV12-3 or TRBV12-4 to TRBJ2-7; 8 bases agree with TRBD2. The CDR3 is made up of 15 amino acids. The V segment lost 6 bases and the J segment 1 base; nucleotides outside the gene matches: 8. The CDR3 DNA reads TGTGCCAGCAGCCAAGACGGGAGGGAGTCCTACGAGCAGTACTTC. The encoded protein is CASSQDGRESYEQYF.

The DNA of the CDR3 is TGTGCCAGCAGAGGACAGGGGGCCTCTGAAGCTTTCTTT. This translates into CASRGQGASEAFF. The V and J genes are TRBV2 and TRBJ1-1, with 11 bases aligning to TRBD1. Unmatched junction bases numbered 3, after V lost 6 bases and J lost 6 bases. This CDR3 is 13 amino acids long. CDR1 SNHLY and CDR2 FYNNEI come from the germline V gene.

V usage is TRBV29-1 and J usage is TRBJ1-5; a possible D gene is TRBD1 (5 bases). V lost 6 bases, J lost 0 bases, and 12 bases lay in between. The CDR3 loop spans 14 amino acids. CDR1 is SQVTM, CDR2 ANQGSEA, per germline. Here the CDR3 DNA reads TGCAGCGTGGGGACGGACTATAGCAATCAGCCCCAGCATTTT. Translating it yields CSVGTDYSNQPQHF.

Concerning this clonotype: No DNA is shown, since the ends of the CDR3 on it are uncertain; the CDR3 is the one TCRdb lists. The CDR3 sequence is CASWGPGIWYF. The V gene is TRBV25-1, the J gene TRBJ2-5; TRBD1 is taken as the D call from the table, unchecked against the DNA. Germline lookup yields CDR1 MGHDK and CDR2 SYGVNS. With termini counted, the CDR3 has 11 amino acids.

The J gene is TRBJ1-5, the V gene TRBV25-1; the D gene is possibly TRBD1 (5 bases). Per the germline V gene, CDR1 is MGHDK and CDR2 is SYGVNS. This CDR3 is built from 14 residues. Trimming took 1 base from V and 11 from J, leaving 15 bases between them. CDR3 nucleotides: TGTGCCAGCAGTGAATTCTGGCGGGGGGAGACCCAGCATTTT. As protein: CASSEFWRGETQHF.

A note on this clonotype: This may be a read error: a much more frequent sequence differs by one nucleotide. The rearrangement uses TRBV2 and TRBJ2-2, with D possibly being TRBD1 (6 bases). The V end was cut by 4 bases, the J end by 6 bases, with 9 bases between. Germline CDR1 and CDR2: SNHLY and FYNNEI. This CDR3 is 13 amino acids long. The CDR3 loop is CASSVWGPGELFF. CDR3 sequence (DNA): TGTGCCAGCAGTGTATGGGGGCCCGGGGAGCTGTTTTTT.

Ten or more counts support this clonotype. The V call is TRBV6-1, the J call TRBJ2-7; D may be TRBD1 (5 bases). Trimming took off 5 bases at V and 2 bases at J, with 7 bases between the two ends. The CDR3 is 12 amino acids. Germline assignment: CDR1 MNHNS and CDR2 SASEGT. The chain's CDR3 is CASSQTAYEQYF. Written as DNA, the CDR3 is TGTGCCAGCAGTCAGACAGCCTACGAGCAGTACTTC.

This clonotype was seen at least ten times. The chain uses TRBV20-1 and TRBJ2-7; possibly TRBD1 or TRBD2 for D (6 bases each). From germline, CDR1 is DFQATT and CDR2 SNEGSKA (reference sequence). V lost 3 bases to trimming and J lost 4 bases, with 13 bases between them. This CDR3 has 13 residues. The CDR3 nucleotides are TGCAGTGCTAGGGAGGGGGGCCAATACGAGCAGTACTTC. Its translation is CSAREGGQYEQYF.

The sample holds many counts of this clonotype. The rearrangement joins TRBV7-2 to TRBJ1-1; no clear D. Trimming took 5 bases from V and 0 from J, leaving 7 bases between them. Germline V gene data show CDR1 as SGHTA and CDR2 as FQGNSA. The CDR3 spans 13 residues. The CDR3 region is CASSRSLNTEAFF. As DNA, the CDR3 is TGTGCCAGCAGCCGCAGCCTGAACACTGAAGCTTTCTTT. Drawing the rest from reference TRBV7-2 and TRBJ1-1, the complete variable domain is GAGVSQSPSNKVTEKGKDVELRCDPISGHTALYWYRQSLGQGLEFLIYFQGNSAPDKSGLPSDRFSAERTGGSVSTLTIQRTQQEDSAVYLCASSRSLNTEAFFGQGTRLTVV.